This T cell receptor (beta chain) was recorded in a study of long-term antiretroviral therapy in people with HIV. Whole-study context: Earliest sampling preceded the 2015 immediate-ART recommendation by about a decade. Notes on the study in general: Subsequent to ART, diversity was augmented yet persisted below that of transplant donor controls.

The libraries were made with immunoSEQ v3.0 at survey level. The data were produced by immunoSEQ multiplex PCR, yet TCRdb's version contains in-frame clones alone and is incomplete. The table lists approximately 20,000 clones, about 85% of them singletons. Turning to this clone: Its target is not known.

The sample was unsorted PBMCs, taken 1.6 years after starting antiretroviral therapy. This receptor was taken from a man aged 40-55 years with HIV.

The CDR3 region has the DNA TGTGCCAGCAGCGTATCGGGGGGCCGCACTGAAGCTTTCTTT. Its protein is CASSVSGGRTEAFF. The chain couples TRBV9 to TRBJ1-1, with D possibly being TRBD1 (6 bases). Germline CDR1 SGDLS, CDR2 YYNGEE. V lost 1 base to trimming and J lost 4 bases, with 11 bases between them. This CDR3 has 14 residues.